This T cell receptor (beta chain) was sequenced for a study of T cells in localized non-small cell lung cancer. The repertoire was sequenced with immunoSEQ multiplex PCR; TCRdb's copy has only in-frame clones and lacks some. The table shows 2,000 to 2,500 clones, with about 34% occurring only once. Findings of the study overall: Elevated circulating T cell density in blood was associated with longer overall survival.

To note about this clone: Its antigen is still unknown.

From germline, CDR1 is LNHDA and CDR2 SQIVND (reference sequence). V lost 3 bases and J lost 1; bases outside the gene matches: 3. The CDR3 consists of 14 residues. Atypia-free lung next to the tumor was sampled at least 2 cm from its margin. Material: normal lung tissue next to the tumor, obtained before any cancer treatment. This sequence joins TRBV19 and TRBJ2-7; TRBD2 aligns across 7 bases. The TCR comes from a male donor at least 60 years old with stage I squamous cell lung carcinoma. CDR3 bases: TGTGCCAGTAGTATTGGGACTACTTCCTACGAGCAGTACTTC. Amino acid sequence: CASSIGTTSYEQYF.